The 8 T cell receptor beta chains listed next were all sequenced from one sample in a study of blood T cell repertoires in COVID-19. Some clones are missing from TCRdb's copy, which holds only in-frame ones; the method was immunoSEQ multiplex PCR. The sample lists over 45,000 clones; around four fifths were seen once. Specimen: peripheral blood. These receptors originate from a human donor in a cohort sampled during active COVID-19.

The chain combines TRBV9 with TRBJ2-5, with unresolved D. CDR1 and CDR2 (germline): SGDLS, YYNGEE. This CDR3 contains 13 residues. V was cut by 0 bases and J by 3 bases, with 6 bases left in between. In DNA form, the CDR3 reads TGTGCCAGCAGCGTAGGGCAGAAAGAGACCCAGTACTTC. As protein: CASSVGQKETQYF.

This chain links TRBV11-3 with TRBJ2-3; 8 positions agree with TRBD1. With 4 bases clipped from V and 3 bases from J, the junction kept 3 bases outside the gene matches. Germline V gene lookup returns CDR1 SGHNT and CDR2 YENEEA. This CDR3 contains 14 residues. This CDR3 reads CASSSHRGTDTQYF. The CDR3, as DNA: TGTGCCAGCAGCTCGCACAGGGGGACAGATACGCAGTATTTT.

This chain links TRBV25-1 with TRBJ2-1; 10 bases align to TRBD1. The CDR3 consists of 12 residues. With V trimmed by 4 bases and J by 16 bases, 7 bases remained unmatched. CDR1 is MGHDK and CDR2 is SYGVNS in the germline V gene. CDR3: CASSAGDRGSFF. The CDR3 nucleotides read TGTGCCAGCAGTGCCGGGGACAGGGGATCTTTCTTC.

The chain is built from TRBV5-1 and TRBJ2-6; maybe TRBD1 (6 bases). CDR3 length: 15 residues. The V and J ends lost 5 bases and 3 bases respectively, with 12 bases between them. The germline V gene has CDR1 SGHRS and CDR2 YFSETQ. The CDR3: CASSLQGIGANVLTF. The CDR3 region has the DNA TGCGCCAGCAGTCTCCAGGGGATTGGGGCCAACGTCCTGACTTTC.

This chain uses TRBV19 with TRBJ1-5; D is perhaps TRBD1 (6 bases). Germline CDR1 is LNHDA and CDR2 is SQIVND (reference sequence). This CDR3 is built from 13 residues. V lost 6 bases and J 3 bases, leaving 9 bases between the germline ends. The CDR3 sequence is CASSGQHNQPQHF. The CDR3 DNA reads as TGTGCCAGTAGCGGACAGCACAATCAGCCCCAGCATTTT.

The chain recombines TRBV30 with TRBJ2-3, with D perhaps matching TRBD2 (6 bases). V was trimmed by 8 bases and J by 4 bases, leaving 10 bases between them. The germline CDR1 and CDR2 sequences are GTSNPN and SVGIG (reference sequence). The CDR3 consists of 11 residues. The chain's CDR3 is CALREADTQYF. CDR3 coding DNA: TGTGCCCTAAGGGAGGCAGATACGCAGTATTTT. The whole variable domain, filled in from reference TRBV30 and TRBJ2-3, reads SQTIHQWPATLVQPVGSPLSLECTVEGTSNPNLYWYRQAAGRGLQLLFYSVGIGQISSEVPQNLSASRPQDRQFILSSKKLLLSDSGFYLCALREADTQYFGPGTRLTVL.

This clone was observed a single time. J is TRBJ2-7 and V is TRBV4-1; 7 bases agree with TRBD1. V dropped 1 base and J dropped 6; count of bases not matched to a gene: 9. The CDR3 sequence is 15 residues long. The V gene's germline CDR1 is MGHRA and CDR2 YSYEKL. CDR3 bases: TGCGCCAGCAGCCAAGGACGACAGGGCAGAGGCGAGCAGTACTTC. As protein: CASSQGRQGRGEQYF.

The rearrangement links TRBV13 to TRBJ2-1; 9 positions agree with TRBD2. Germline values: CDR1 PRHDT, CDR2 FYEKMQ (reference sequence). This CDR3 is 16 amino acids long. V shed 3 bases and J 6 bases; nucleotides not matched to a gene: 9. CDR3 in amino acids: CASSFPGLAPSNEQFF. CDR3 DNA: TGTGCCAGCAGCTTCCCGGGACTAGCCCCTTCCAATGAGCAGTTCTTC.